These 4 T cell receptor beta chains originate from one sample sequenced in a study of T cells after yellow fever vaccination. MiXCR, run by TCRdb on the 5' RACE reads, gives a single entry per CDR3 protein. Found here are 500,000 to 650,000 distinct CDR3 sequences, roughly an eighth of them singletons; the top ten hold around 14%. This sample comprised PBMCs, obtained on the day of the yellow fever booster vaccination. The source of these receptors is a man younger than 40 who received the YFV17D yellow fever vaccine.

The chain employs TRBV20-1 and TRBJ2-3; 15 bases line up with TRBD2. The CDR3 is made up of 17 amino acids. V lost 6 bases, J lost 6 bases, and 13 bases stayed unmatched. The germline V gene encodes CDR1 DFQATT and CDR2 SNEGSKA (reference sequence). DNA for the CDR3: TGCAGTGCAACTCGGACTAGCGGGAGGGCCATGGGGGATACGCAGTATTTT. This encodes CSATRTSGRAMGDTQYF.

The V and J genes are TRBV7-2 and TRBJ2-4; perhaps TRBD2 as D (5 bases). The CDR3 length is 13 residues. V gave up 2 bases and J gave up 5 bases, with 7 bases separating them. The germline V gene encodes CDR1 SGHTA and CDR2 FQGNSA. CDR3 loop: CASSLSRENIQYF. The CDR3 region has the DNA TGTGCCAGCAGCTTATCGCGGGAAAACATTCAGTACTTC.

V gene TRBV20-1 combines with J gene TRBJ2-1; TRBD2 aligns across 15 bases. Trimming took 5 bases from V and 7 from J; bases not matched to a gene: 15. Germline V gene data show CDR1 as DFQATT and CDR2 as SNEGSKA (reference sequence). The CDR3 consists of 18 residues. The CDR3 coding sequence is TGCAGTGCTTTCCCTAGGACTAGCGGGAGGGCCACGTGGAATGAGCAGTTCTTC. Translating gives CSAFPRTSGRATWNEQFF.

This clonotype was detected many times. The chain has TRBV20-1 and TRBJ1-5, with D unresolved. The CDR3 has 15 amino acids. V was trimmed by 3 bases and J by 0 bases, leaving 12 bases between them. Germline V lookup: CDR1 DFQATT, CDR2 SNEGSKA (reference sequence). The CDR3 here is CSASSVSNSNQPQHF. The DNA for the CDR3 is TGCAGTGCTAGTTCGGTCTCAAATAGCAATCAGCCCCAGCATTTT.